What follows are 19 T cell receptor beta chains derived from one specimen sequenced in a study of shared clonotypes between healthy human individuals. Clones were read by immunoSEQ multiplex PCR, and TCRdb kept only the in-frame ones, dropping some. The profile shows a few million clones, almost 96% of them singletons. The sample consisted of naive CD4+ T cells sorted from blood. Subset specified: CD45RA+ positively selected. The source is a man aged 18 to 35 in good health.

This rearrangement joins TRBV7-2 to TRBJ2-3; 14 bases line up with TRBD2. The germline CDR1 and CDR2 sequences are SGHTA and FQGNSA. Trimming took 5 bases from V and 0 from J; bases not matched to a gene: 7. The CDR3 runs to 18 residues. CDR3 sequence: CASSTGTSGGLSTDTQYF. Written as DNA, the CDR3 is TGTGCCAGCAGCACAGGGACTAGCGGGGGACTTAGCACAGATACGCAGTATTTT. The complete variable domain, with remaining parts taken from reference TRBV7-2 and TRBJ2-3, reads GAGVSQSPSNKVTEKGKDVELRCDPISGHTALYWYRQSLGQGLEFLIYFQGNSAPDKSGLPSDRFSAERTGGSVSTLTIQRTQQEDSAVYLCASSTGTSGGLSTDTQYFGPGTRLTVL.

This sequence joins TRBV28 and TRBJ2-7; 10 bases line up with TRBD1. This CDR3 has 15 amino acids. The germline CDR1 and CDR2 sequences are MDHEN and SYDVKM. V was clipped by 5 bases and J by 5 bases; unmatched bases: 9. DNA of the CDR3: TGTGCCAGCAGTGGGTCGGACAGGGGGACGGACGAGCAGTACTTC. This encodes CASSGSDRGTDEQYF.

As to this clone: Different DNA sequences within this sample yield the same CDR3. The genes are TRBV11-3 and TRBJ1-1; D may be TRBD1 (6 bases). The V end lost 5 bases, the J end lost 1 base, and 8 bases lay between the germline ends. In germline, CDR1 is SGHNT, CDR2 YENEEA. This CDR3 is 13 amino acids long. The chain's CDR3 is CASSRQENTEAFF. Here the CDR3 DNA reads TGTGCCAGCAGCCGACAGGAGAACACTGAAGCTTTCTTT.

Details on this clone: Other DNA sequences in the same sample also yield this CDR3. The V and J genes are TRBV29-1 and TRBJ2-7; TRBD2 might be the D (5 bases). Deletions cut 1 base from V and 2 bases from J, with 9 bases between. This CDR3 has 13 amino acids. In germline, CDR1 is SQVTM, CDR2 ANQGSEA. The CDR3: CSVEGPGTYEQYF. In DNA form, the CDR3 reads TGCAGCGTTGAAGGTCCGGGGACCTACGAGCAGTACTTC.

The chain employs TRBV7-9 and TRBJ2-7; weak D call: TRBD2 (6 bases). Germline V gene lookup returns CDR1 SEHNR and CDR2 FQNEAQ (reference sequence). The CDR3 is made up of 15 amino acids. V lost 2 bases and J lost 1, with 12 bases in between. The CDR3 DNA reads as TGTGCCAGCAGCTTAACGCGGGGACCGTCCTACGAGCAGTACTTC. Encoded protein: CASSLTRGPSYEQYF.

The V gene is TRBV25-1, the J gene TRBJ2-1, with a possible D match to TRBD2 (5 bases). CDR1 is MGHDK, CDR2 SYGVNS, per germline. The ends were cut back, 2 bases at V and 8 bases at J, with 13 bases in the middle. CDR3 size: 14 residues. CDR3 DNA sequence: TGTGCCAGCAGTGAAAGCGCTATGAGGGATGAGCAGTTCTTC. The encoded protein is CASSESAMRDEQFF.

The rearrangement links TRBV6-5 to TRBJ2-7; TRBD2 matches at 8 bases. CDR3 length equals 16 residues. Germline CDR1 MNHEY, CDR2 SVGAGI. Losses at the gene ends were 0 bases for V and 1 base for J; bases not matched to a gene: 5. Here the CDR3 DNA reads TGTGCCAGCAGTTACTCTAGCGGGGAGTGGTCCTACGAGCAGTACTTC. Translation gives CASSYSSGEWSYEQYF.

This chain connects TRBV7-2 to TRBJ1-4; D remains unclear. The CDR3 has 13 amino acids. CDR1 and CDR2 from the germline V gene are SGHTA and FQGNSA. Between the trimmed V and J ends, which lost 4 bases and 0 bases, there was a span of 3 bases. Here the CDR3 reads CASSSSTNEKLFF. The CDR3 coding sequence is TGTGCCAGCAGCTCTTCAACTAATGAAAAACTGTTTTTT.

This sequence joins TRBV2 and TRBJ2-3, with D uncertain. Germline CDR1 and CDR2: SNHLY and FYNNEI. Trimming stripped 0 bases from V and 4 bases from J, with 11 bases between. The CDR3 sequence is 15 residues long. CDR3 amino acids: CASSEALIGADTQYF. As DNA, the CDR3 is TGTGCCAGCAGTGAAGCGCTGATAGGAGCAGATACGCAGTATTTT.

The chain carries TRBV28 and TRBJ2-5; 8 bases map to TRBD2. Per germline, CDR1 MDHEN and CDR2 SYDVKM. The ends lost 3 bases at V and 4 bases at J; junction bases unmatched: 7. The CDR3 extends over 15 amino acids. The CDR3 is CASSLAAGGAETQYF. The CDR3 coding sequence is TGTGCCAGCAGTTTGGCTGCGGGGGGCGCAGAGACCCAGTACTTC.

The chain uses TRBV9 and TRBJ1-5; D remains unclear. This CDR3 spans 19 amino acids. The V gene's germline CDR1 is SGDLS and CDR2 YYNGEE. Trimming took off 0 bases at V and 6 bases at J, with 25 bases between the two ends. CDR3 in amino acids: CASSVDVRKGLGSGQPQHF. CDR3 nucleotides: TGTGCCAGCAGCGTAGATGTCAGGAAGGGATTGGGAAGTGGTCAGCCCCAGCATTTT.

The chain uses TRBV21-1 and TRBJ1-1; the D call TRBD1 from the table was never checked on the DNA. TRBV21-1 constitutes a pseudogene. The CDR3 runs 15 residues. CDR3 protein: CASSSRARGGTEAFF. The CDR3 DNA reads TGTGCCAGCAGCTCACGGGCCAGGGGCGGCACTGAAGCTTTCTTT.

In this sample, this clone turned up a few times. V usage is TRBV2 and J usage is TRBJ1-5; TRBD1 is a possible D gene (5 bases). With 5 bases removed from V and 0 bases from J, the gap between germline ends came to 11 bases. CDR1 and CDR2 (germline): SNHLY, FYNNEI. This CDR3 has 15 amino acids. CDR3 sequence reads: CASSKDSNSNQPQHF. The DNA for the CDR3 is TGTGCCAGCAGTAAAGACAGTAATAGCAATCAGCCCCAGCATTTT.

This clone was seen just once. This sequence joins TRBV11-2 and TRBJ2-3; D call uncertain. The CDR3 contains 15 residues. Per germline, CDR1 SGHAT and CDR2 FQNNGV. Trimming took 7 bases from V and 2 from J, leaving 16 bases between them. CDR3 in DNA: TGTGCCAGCACCTCTGGGGTGGTCAACACAGATACGCAGTATTTT. This translates into CASTSGVVNTDTQYF.

The chain employs TRBV5-6 and TRBJ1-2, with D possibly matching TRBD1 (6 bases). CDR3 length: 14 residues. Germline CDR1 reads SGHDT; CDR2 reads YYEEEE. V was cut by 4 bases and J by 7 bases, with 17 bases left in between. CDR3 protein: CASSAGQSLSGYTF. The CDR3 DNA reads as TGTGCCAGCAGCGCCGGACAGTCCCTAAGTGGCTACACCTTC.

The J gene is TRBJ2-2, the V gene TRBV5-4; TRBD2 matches at 7 bases. J gave up 0 bases and V 3 bases, and 2 bases lay outside the gene matches. The CDR3 is 15 residues long. The germline CDR1 and CDR2 sequences are SGHNT and YYREEE (reference sequence). CDR3 sequence reads: CASSWGRANTGELFF. Here the CDR3 DNA reads TGTGCCAGCAGCTGGGGGAGGGCGAACACCGGGGAGCTGTTTTTT.

J is TRBJ1-5 and V is TRBV6-5; no firm D call. The CDR3 spans 15 residues. Germline V gene sequence: CDR1 MNHEY, CDR2 SVGAGI. Trimming cost V 6 bases and J 6 bases, with 18 bases left between them. The CDR3 DNA reads as TGTGCCAGCAGCCCACTAGTGGGATGGGGTCAGCCCCAGCATTTT. This sequence encodes CASSPLVGWGQPQHF.

This sequence joins TRBV18 and TRBJ1-2; D is ambiguous. In germline, CDR1 is KGHSH, CDR2 LQKENI. The V and J ends lost 3 bases and 2 bases respectively, with 10 bases between them. The CDR3 totals 14 residues. In nucleotides, the CDR3 is TGTGCCAGCTCACCTGGGCCGATGAACTATGGCTACACCTTC. It encodes CASSPGPMNYGYTF. Filled out from reference TRBV18 and TRBJ1-2, the complete variable domain reads NAGVMQNPRHLVRRRGQEARLRCSPMKGHSHVYWYRQLPEEGLKFMVYLQKENIIDESGMPKERFSAEFPKEGPSILRIQQVVRGDSAAYFCASSPGPMNYGYTFGSGTRLTVV.

Comment on this clone: This sample includes further DNA sequences coding for the same CDR3. The V call is TRBV30, the J call TRBJ1-1; no definite D call. The CDR3 has 13 residues. In germline, CDR1 is GTSNPN, CDR2 SVGIG (reference sequence). Trimming removed 2 bases at V and 0 bases at J, with 7 bases between. CDR3 in DNA: TGTGCCTGGAGTTCTAATCTGAACACTGAAGCTTTCTTT. Its translation is CAWSSNLNTEAFF.